These 17 T cell receptor beta chains came from one sample sequenced in a study of PD-L1 blockade in urothelial cancer. Time point defined: pretreatment peripheral blood. Produced via immunoSEQ multiplex PCR; TCRdb's table is partial and in-frame only. Seen here are tens of thousands of clones, roughly four fifths observed once, and the top ten hold 6.8%. This material consisted of PBMCs, taken around atezolizumab (anti-PD-L1) treatment. The receptors were sampled from a man in his sixties with urothelial cancer.

Sample share makes this clone medium-sized. The rearrangement uses TRBV2 and TRBJ1-2; D perhaps matches TRBD1 (6 bases). The V gene lost 5 bases and the J gene lost 7 bases, with 17 bases spanning the gap. The CDR3 loop spans 14 amino acids. CDR1 is SNHLY, CDR2 FYNNEI, per germline. The CDR3 region has the DNA TGTGCCAGCAGTAGGGACATTTTGACTGGTGGCTACACCTTC. The encoded protein is CASSRDILTGGYTF.

Within the sample, this clone is medium-sized. Other DNA sequences in the same sample also yield this CDR3. The J gene is TRBJ1-1, the V gene TRBV27; D perhaps matches TRBD1 (5 bases). V was trimmed by 2 bases and J by 5 bases, leaving 12 bases between them. The CDR3 consists of 14 residues. CDR1 and CDR2 from the germline V gene are MNHEY and SMNVEV (reference sequence). The CDR3 reads CASSLGTGLTEAFF. Here the CDR3 DNA reads TGTGCCAGCAGTTTAGGAACAGGTCTAACTGAAGCTTTCTTT.

The gene calls are TRBV6-5 and TRBJ1-2, with D hard to call. V dropped 2 bases and J dropped 8 bases, with 9 bases sitting between them. The CDR3 covers 12 residues. Germline CDR1 is MNHEY and CDR2 is SVGAGI. CDR3 sequence (DNA): TGTGCCAGCAGTTACCGGGGAGGAGGCTACACCTTC. Its translation: CASSYRGGGYTF.

This chain joins TRBV5-5 and TRBJ2-7; TRBD1 is a possible D gene (6 bases). This CDR3 region has 15 residues. The germline V gene encodes CDR1 SGHKS and CDR2 YYEKEE (reference sequence). V was pared by 1 base and J by 6 bases, with 17 bases between. The CDR3 is CASSLMTGSYLEQYF. The DNA for the CDR3 is TGTGCCAGCAGCTTGATGACAGGTTCTTACCTCGAGCAGTACTTC.

The table lists this clone with a few counts. The chain carries TRBV4-2 and TRBJ1-1, with unresolved D. This CDR3 is built from 13 residues. Trimming removed 4 bases from V and 8 bases from J, with 14 bases in between. CDR1 LGHNA and CDR2 YNFKEQ come from the germline V gene. In DNA, the CDR3 is TGTGCCAGCAGCCCCTCGAGAGGGAACGAAGCTTTCTTT. This sequence encodes CASSPSRGNEAFF.

A few counts support this clone. The chain recombines TRBV6-5 with TRBJ1-6; D not resolved. Trimming removed 0 bases from V and 7 bases from J, with 13 bases in between. The length of the CDR3 is 16 residues. Germline-derived CDR1 and CDR2 are MNHEY and SVGAGI. CDR3 sequence reads: CASSYSIAWKNSPLHF. CDR3 coding DNA: TGTGCCAGCAGTTACTCGATAGCATGGAAAAATTCACCCCTCCACTTT.

By frequency in the sample, this clone is medium-sized. The chain uses TRBV30 and TRBJ2-3; 8 nucleotides align to TRBD2. CDR1 is GTSNPN and CDR2 is SVGIG in the germline V gene (reference sequence). The CDR3 is 13 residues long. With 7 bases clipped from V and 1 base from J, the junction kept 4 bases outside the gene matches. CDR3 protein: CAYSGDGTDTQYF. CDR3 DNA: TGTGCCTATAGCGGGGACGGCACAGATACGCAGTATTTT.

V gene TRBV2 combines with J gene TRBJ1-4; no firm D call. The V gene lost 4 bases and the J gene lost 6 bases, with 12 bases spanning the gap. Germline V CDR1 and CDR2: SNHLY, FYNNEI. The CDR3 is made up of 14 amino acids. CDR3 DNA sequence: TGTGCCAGCAGTGTGTCTCAGGTAGATGAAAAACTGTTTTTT. Its translation: CASSVSQVDEKLFF.

The chain has TRBV5-1 and TRBJ2-6; weak D call: TRBD2 (6 bases). The CDR3 extends over 16 amino acids. Germline values: CDR1 SGHRS, CDR2 YFSETQ. V gave up 1 base and J gave up 2 bases, with 10 bases separating them. CDR3 in amino acids: CASSLFGEAGANVLTF. The DNA of the CDR3 is TGCGCCAGCAGCTTGTTCGGGGAGGCTGGGGCCAACGTCCTGACTTTC.

This clone was recorded once. The V call is TRBV20-1, the J call TRBJ2-7; 7 bases are a match to TRBD1. The CDR3 is 11 amino acids. From germline, CDR1 is DFQATT and CDR2 SNEGSKA (reference sequence). V lost 5 bases to trimming and J lost 4 bases; unmatched junction nucleotides: 2. Here the CDR3 reads CSAGGQYEQYF. The CDR3 region has the DNA TGCAGTGCTGGGGGACAGTACGAGCAGTACTTC.

Only one count was recorded for this clone. The V gene is TRBV28, the J gene TRBJ1-5; possibly TRBD1 for D (5 bases). Germline V CDR1 and CDR2: MDHEN, SYDVKM. V gave up 5 bases and J gave up 7 bases, with 6 bases separating them. This CDR3 spans 11 amino acids. Written as DNA, the CDR3 is TGTGCCAGCAGTAGACAGCAGCCCCAGCATTTT. This codes for CASSRQQPQHF. The full variable domain, in which reference TRBV28 and TRBJ1-5 provide the parts outside the CDR3, is DVKVTQSSRYLVKRTGEKVFLECVQDMDHENMFWYRQDPGLGLRLIYFSYDVKMKEKGDIPEGYSVSREKKERFSLILESASTNQTSMYLCASSRQQPQHFGDGTRLSIL.

The V and J genes are TRBV6-1 and TRBJ2-7; TRBD1 matches 7 bases. The CDR3 runs 14 residues. Germline values: CDR1 MNHNS, CDR2 SASEGT. With V trimmed by 0 bases and J by 3 bases, 2 bases remained unmatched. The CDR3 protein is CASSEAGQDYEQYF. In DNA, the CDR3 is TGTGCCAGCAGTGAAGCCGGACAGGACTACGAGCAGTACTTC.

The gene calls are TRBV11-2 and TRBJ2-5, with TRBD1 as a possible D gene (5 bases). Trimming cost V 3 bases and J 3 bases, with 5 bases left between them. The CDR3 loop spans 12 amino acids. The germline gives CDR1 SGHAT, CDR2 FQNNGV. The CDR3 DNA follows: TGTGCCAGCAGCTTCAGGGAAGAGACCCAGTACTTC. Protein: CASSFREETQYF. The full variable domain, in which reference TRBV11-2 and TRBJ2-5 provide the parts outside the CDR3, is EAGVAQSPRYKIIEKRQSVAFWCNPISGHATLYWYQQILGQGPKLLIQFQNNGVVDDSQLPKDRFSAERLKGVDSTLKIQPAKLEDSAVYLCASSFREETQYFGPGTRLLVL.

This chain joins TRBV6-1 and TRBJ2-5; 10 bases are a match to TRBD2. The CDR3 sequence is 13 residues long. Looked up from germline, CDR1 is MNHNS and CDR2 is SASEGT. V lost 7 bases to trimming and J lost 4 bases; unmatched junction nucleotides: 3. CDR3 DNA: TGTGCCAGCAAGGCTAGCGGGGGAGAGACCCAGTACTTC. It codes for CASKASGGETQYF.

This chain joins TRBV5-1 and TRBJ2-5; TRBD1 aligns across 8 bases. J lost 5 bases, V lost 4 bases, and 7 bases had no gene match. Germline assignment: CDR1 SGHRS and CDR2 YFSETQ. This CDR3 contains 14 residues. CDR3 amino acids: CASSTDRDVETQYF. The CDR3 nucleotides read TGCGCCAGCAGCACGGACAGGGATGTCGAGACCCAGTACTTC.

The chain combines TRBV28 with TRBJ2-3, with 7 bases matching TRBD1. V was clipped by 6 bases and J by 5 bases; unmatched bases: 11. CDR3 length: 15 residues. Germline V gene sequence: CDR1 MDHEN, CDR2 SYDVKM. The CDR3 bases are TGTGCCAGCAGCGACAGGGCCAGTGGGGGAGATACGCAGTATTTT. It encodes CASSDRASGGDTQYF.

V usage is TRBV6-6 and J usage is TRBJ2-7; a weak D match, TRBD1 (6 bases). The germline V and J ends were trimmed by 2 bases and 3 bases, with 14 bases remaining between them. Germline CDR1 reads MNHNY; CDR2 reads SVGAGI (reference sequence). The CDR3 sequence is 15 residues long. CDR3 DNA: TGTGCCAGCAGTTACGCTGGTGACAGGAGCTACGAGCAGTACTTC. Translating it yields CASSYAGDRSYEQYF.